These T cell receptor beta chains were read from a single sample in a study of a mutant IDH1 vaccine in newly diagnosed glioma. Method: immunoSEQ multiplex PCR; TCRdb's copy keeps in-frame clones and lacks some. Among 60,000 to 65,000 clones listed, around four fifths were seen once. What these receptors recognize is not known. The specimen comprised PBMCs, sampled from a glioma patient whose treatment included an IDH1 peptide vaccine. The receptor source for this set is a man aged 25 to 40 with glioma. The CDR3 runs from the conserved cysteine through the conserved F or W. The D gene is left open where the match is weak. Not all rows give a size; the values are once, few, many and, for expanded clones, a class.

>TRBV6-6|NA|NA|TRBJ2-1
CASRSYQQGNEQFF
TGTGCCAGCAGGTCCTACCAACAGGGAAATGAGCAGTTCTTC
>TRBV7-6|NA|TRBD1|TRBJ1-5
CASSLAGQGGQPQHF
TGTGCCAGCAGCTTAGCTGGACAGGGTGGTCAGCCCCAGCATTTT
>TRBV27|NA|NA|TRBJ2-1
CASGDFRGAPNNEQFF
TGTGCCAGTGGAGACTTTCGGGGGGCCCCAAACAATGAGCAGTTCTTC
>TRBV6-5|NA|NA|TRBJ2-5
CASRSGQFIIETQYF
TGTGCCAGCAGGAGCGGACAGTTTATTATAGAGACCCAGTACTTC
>TRBV5-1|NA|TRBD1|TRBJ2-7
CASSLRQTGTGVDYEQYF
TGCGCCAGCAGCTTGAGGCAGACCGGGACAGGGGTCGACTACGAGCAGTACTTC
>TRBV7-9|NA|NA|TRBJ1-4
CASSSTPIPTNEKLFF
TGTGCCAGCAGCTCGACCCCCATTCCAACTAATGAAAAACTGTTTTTT
>TRBV19|NA|NA|TRBJ1-6
CASAVGVINSPLHF
TGTGCCAGTGCAGTGGGCGTAATTAATTCACCCCTCCACTTT
>TRBV6-1|NA|NA|TRBJ2-7
CASSEGRTYEQYF
TGTGCCAGCAGTGAAGGCCGTACCTACGAGCAGTACTTC
>TRBV15|NA|NA|TRBJ2-7
CATSGRDAGSYEQYF
TGTGCCACCAGCGGCCGGGACGCAGGATCCTACGAGCAGTACTTC
>TRBV2|NA|TRBD2|TRBJ2-3
CARGTSGTTDTQYF
TGTGCCAGGGGGACTAGCGGGACAACAGATACGCAGTATTTT
>TRBV7-9|NA|NA|TRBJ2-3
CASSPFGAGRGDTQYF
TGTGCCAGCAGCCCCTTCGGGGCAGGGAGGGGGGATACGCAGTATTTT
>TRBV7-9|NA|TRBD1|TRBJ1-1
CASSPSTGTWNTEAFF
TGTGCCAGCAGCCCTTCGACAGGGACCTGGAACACTGAAGCTTTCTTT
>TRBV7-9|large|NA|TRBJ1-2
CASSSTGKKYGYTF
TGTGCCAGCAGCTCCACCGGGAAGAAATATGGCTACACCTTC
>TRBV2|NA|TRBD1|TRBJ1-1
CASSYSGTGKNTEAFF
TGTGCCAGCAGTTACTCCGGGACAGGGAAGAACACTGAAGCTTTCTTT
>TRBV27|NA|TRBD1|TRBJ2-2
CASSVPGTVPGELFF
TGTGCCAGCAGTGTACCCGGGACAGTTCCCGGGGAGCTGTTTTTT
>TRBV6-5|NA|NA|TRBJ1-4
CASSYSGGINEKLFF
TGTGCCAGCAGTTACTCCGGGGGGATTAATGAAAAACTGTTTTTT
>TRBV29-1|NA|TRBD1|TRBJ1-4
CSAQGAWSEKLFF
TGCAGCGCGCAGGGGGCATGGAGTGAAAAACTGTTTTTT
>TRBV28|NA|TRBD1|TRBJ1-5
CASTSGDATGVSQPQHF
TGTGCCAGCACCTCCGGGGATGCGACAGGGGTGAGTCAGCCCCAGCATTTT
>TRBV4-1|NA|TRBD1|TRBJ1-1
CASSQLGAGTGAMNTEAFF
TGCGCCAGCAGCCAACTGGGAGCCGGGACAGGGGCCATGAACACTGAAGCCTTCTTT
>TRBV9|NA|NA|TRBJ1-1
CASGPGDTEAFF
TGTGCCAGCGGACCCGGGGACACTGAAGCTTTCTTT
>TRBV4-1|NA|NA|TRBJ2-7
CASSQGQEQYF
TGCGCCAGCAGCCAAGGACAGGAGCAGTACTTC
>TRBV7-2|NA|NA|TRBJ1-1
CASSLRGPTYPSQNTEAFF
TGTGCCAGCAGCTTAAGGGGCCCGACATATCCCTCCCAAAACACTGAAGCTTTCTTT
>TRBV9|NA|NA|TRBJ2-3
CASSPRLGRTDTQYF
TGTGCCAGCAGCCCCCGGCTGGGCCGCACAGATACGCAGTATTTT
>TRBV6-6|NA|NA|TRBJ1-1
CASSRGGTEAFF
TGTGCCAGCAGTCGGGGAGGCACTGAAGCTTTCTTT
>TRBV2|once|NA|TRBJ2-6
CASMTGGSGANVLTF
TGTGCCAGCATGACCGGGGGCTCTGGGGCCAACGTCCTGACTTTC
>TRBV5-1|NA|NA|TRBJ1-2
CASSLGPKGSYYGYTF
TGCGCCAGCAGCTTGGGTCCTAAAGGGTCATACTATGGCTACACCTTC
>TRBV28|few|NA|TRBJ1-2
CASSLRPYGYTF
TGTGCCAGCAGCCTAAGGCCCTATGGCTACACCTTC
>TRBV18|NA|NA|TRBJ2-6
CASSPRMGALGANVLTF
TGTGCCAGCTCACCCCGAATGGGGGCGCTTGGGGCCAACGTCCTGACTTTC
>TRBV12-5|NA|TRBD1|TRBJ1-2
CASGLRQGYGYTF
TGTGCTAGTGGTTTGAGACAGGGTTATGGCTACACCTTC
>TRBV28|NA|NA|TRBJ1-3
CASSPRGQGGNTIYF
TGTGCCAGCAGTCCTCGGGGGCAGGGTGGAAACACCATATATTTT
>TRBV11-2|NA|TRBD1|TRBJ2-7
CASSPSGQGSYEQYF
TGTGCCAGCAGCCCATCCGGACAGGGAAGCTACGAGCAGTACTTC
>TRBV6-5|few|TRBD1|TRBJ2-3
CASHRGPRSDTQYF
TGTGCCAGCCACAGGGGGCCTAGGTCAGATACGCAGTATTTT
>TRBV4-1|NA|TRBD1|TRBJ2-7
CASSFTMTGEAYEQYF
TGCGCCAGCAGCTTTACTATGACAGGGGAAGCCTACGAGCAGTACTTC
>TRBV5-4|NA|NA|TRBJ2-7
CASSPASDYPYEQYF
TGTGCCAGCAGCCCGGCGAGTGACTATCCCTACGAGCAGTACTTC
>TRBV4-1|NA|NA|TRBJ2-1
CASSQDAWDEQFF
TGCGCCAGCAGCCAAGATGCGTGGGATGAGCAGTTCTTC
>TRBV5-4|NA|TRBD2|TRBJ2-3
CASSWPQRGGEDTQYF
TGTGCCAGCAGCTGGCCCCAACGGGGGGGCGAAGATACGCAGTATTTT
>TRBV5-4|NA|TRBD2|TRBJ2-3
CASSLRLAGDTDTQYF
TGTGCCAGCAGCTTAAGACTAGCGGGGGACACAGATACGCAGTATTTT
>TRBV10-2|once|TRBD1|TRBJ1-2
CASSESDRDHGYTF
TGCGCCAGCAGTGAGTCCGACAGGGACCATGGCTACACCTTC
>TRBV7-2|NA|NA|TRBJ2-7
CASSTRVGSPYEQYF
TGTGCCAGCAGCACTCGGGTAGGGTCCCCCTACGAGCAGTACTTC
>TRBV5-1|once|TRBD1|TRBJ1-2
CASSKDRGLSGYTF
TGCGCCAGCAGCAAGGACAGGGGGCTTAGTGGCTACACCTTC
>TRBV19|NA|NA|TRBJ1-1
CASSIEYGGVTEAFF
TGTGCCAGTAGTATAGAATATGGGGGTGTGACTGAAGCTTTCTTT
>TRBV5-1|NA|NA|TRBJ2-1
CASSLEGLPSYNEQFF
TGCGCCAGCAGCTTGGAGGGGCTGCCGTCCTACAATGAGCAGTTCTTC
>TRBV2|few|NA|TRBJ1-4
CASGFYEKLFF
TGTGCTTCAGGGTTCTATGAAAAACTGTTTTTT
>TRBV7-9|NA|NA|TRBJ1-1
CASSPALGITNTEAFF
TGTGCCAGCAGCCCGGCATTGGGGATTACTAACACTGAAGCTTTCTTT
>TRBV28|NA|NA|TRBJ1-2
CASGPLQGGYTF
TGTGCCAGCGGGCCTTTACAGGGAGGCTACACCTTC
>TRBV5-1|NA|NA|TRBJ2-7
CASSYEGARLYEQYF
TGCGCCAGCAGCTACGAAGGGGCTCGTCTCTACGAGCAGTACTTC
>TRBV5-1|NA|TRBD1|TRBJ2-7
CASSLAGTGLEEQYF
TGCGCCAGCAGCTTGGCCGGGACAGGGCTCGAGGAGCAGTACTTC
>TRBV5-4|NA|NA|TRBJ1-1
CASSVREGTEAFF
TGTGCCAGCAGCGTGAGGGAGGGGACTGAAGCTTTCTTT
>TRBV11-2|NA|NA|TRBJ1-2
CASSLYRVGGYTF
TGTGCCAGCAGCTTATACAGGGTTGGAGGCTACACCTTC
>TRBV27|NA|TRBD1|TRBJ2-7
CASSFGQGPYEQYF
TGTGCCAGCAGTTTTGGACAGGGGCCCTACGAGCAGTACTTC
>TRBV12-5|NA|NA|TRBJ1-1
CASGSPLGVDTEAFF
TGTGCTAGTGGTTCCCCCTTAGGAGTAGACACTGAAGCTTTCTTT
>TRBV6-5|NA|NA|TRBJ1-2
CASSYSHGSYGYTF
TGTGCCAGCAGTTATTCCCACGGAAGCTATGGCTACACCTTC